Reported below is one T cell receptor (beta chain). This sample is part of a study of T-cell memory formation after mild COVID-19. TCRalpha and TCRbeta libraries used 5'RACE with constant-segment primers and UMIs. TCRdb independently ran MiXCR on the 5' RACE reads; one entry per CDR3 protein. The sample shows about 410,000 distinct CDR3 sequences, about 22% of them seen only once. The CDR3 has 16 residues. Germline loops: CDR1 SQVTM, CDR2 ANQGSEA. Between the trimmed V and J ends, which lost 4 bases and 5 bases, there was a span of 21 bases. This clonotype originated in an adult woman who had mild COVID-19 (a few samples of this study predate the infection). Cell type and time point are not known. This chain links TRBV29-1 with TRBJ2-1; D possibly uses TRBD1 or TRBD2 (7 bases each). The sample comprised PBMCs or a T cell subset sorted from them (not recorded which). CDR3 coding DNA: TGCAGCGTTGGCCGCGTGGGAGGGGGCGTCCACAATGAGCAGTTCTTC. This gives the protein CSVGRVGGGVHNEQFF.